The 2 T cell receptor beta chains in this list originate from one sample, sequenced in a study of blood T cells in healthy people across ages. A second about 6 to 12 cycle PCR used barcoded and J-beta primers. One entry per CDR3 protein results from TCRdb running MiXCR on the 5' RACE reads. The sample carries about 1,500,000 distinct CDR3 sequences, 25% to 30% recorded once. Sequencing was done on a sample of blood. The receptor set was obtained from a young woman in good health.

In the case of this clonotype: A much bigger clone sits one base away, suggesting this may be a read error. The chain employs TRBV29-1 and TRBJ2-1; 9 bases map to TRBD2. The last part of the DNA fits TRBJ2-7 better; the J call may be wrong. Germline CDR1 is SQVTM and CDR2 is ANQGSEA. The CDR3 sequence is 16 residues long. Here the CDR3 DNA reads TGCAGCGTTGGGACGGCGGGAGGGCCTTCCTACAATGAGCAGTACTTC. It encodes CSVGTAGGPSYNEQYF.

Concerning this clonotype itself: A read error may produce the germline difference seen at one junction end. V usage is TRBV7-3 and J usage is TRBJ2-2, with D possibly being TRBD2 (5 bases). The CDR3 has 17 residues. Germline V gene data show CDR1 as SGHTA and CDR2 as FQGTGA. CDR3: CASSPRVLSPNTGERFF. For the CDR3, the DNA is TGTGCCAGCAGCCCTAGGGTTCTTTCCCCGAACACCGGGGAGCGGTTTTTT.